What follows describes a single T cell receptor beta chain. The antigen remains unidentified. Clones were sequenced by immunoSEQ multiplex PCR, and TCRdb holds only the in-frame ones, with some missing. The sample includes 25,000 to 35,000 clones, under 95% of them seen just once. The data belong to a study of neoadjuvant nivolumab and ipilimumab in lung cancer. General observations from the study: Compared with tumor-adjacent uninvolved lung, resected tumors showed greater richness and clonality. A small number of samples were TCR sequenced. Only two of four nivolumab-treated tumors gained richness and clonality by surgery.

CDR3 length: 14 amino acids. The germline CDR1 and CDR2 sequences are WNHNN and SYGVQD (reference sequence). The J segment lost 5 bases and the V segment lost 10 bases, leaving 13 bases of the junction unmatched. The source of this sequence is an adult with non-small cell lung cancer. The chain carries TRBV10-1 and TRBJ2-5; 7 bases agree with TRBD2. The source material was peripheral blood, sampled after neoadjuvant nivolumab, alone or with ipilimumab, at or shortly before surgery. The CDR3 nucleotides read TGCGCCATCCGCAAGACTAGCCAGGAGGAGACCCAGTACTTC. Its translation: CAIRKTSQEETQYF.